This is a list of T cell receptor beta chains from one sample in a study of shared clonotypes between healthy human individuals. The data were produced by immunoSEQ multiplex PCR, yet TCRdb's version contains in-frame clones alone and is incomplete. The sample has roughly 680,000 clones, around 77% seen once; the top ten hold approximately 1.8%. The sequenced sample consisted of memory CD4+ T cells sorted from blood. Receptor source: a woman under 40 in good health. Each CDR3 is given without its conserved first and last residue. Rows may omit the clone size; those that give it use once, few, many or a size class.

V gene: TRBV5-1
clone size: -
CDR3 protein: ASSLRTLDRAWEETQY

V gene: TRBV19
clone size: few
CDR3 protein: ASSMNLPTDTQY

V gene: TRBV28
clone size: -
CDR3 protein: ASSSPHDSAGNTIY

V gene: TRBV14
clone size: -
CDR3 protein: ASSQNIGTEAF

V gene: TRBV10-2
clone size: -
CDR3 protein: ASGGSGPYNEQF

V gene: TRBV9
clone size: -
CDR3 protein: ASSGGAFPPYEQY

V gene: TRBV2
clone size: many
CDR3 protein: ASSEGAGPNTGELF

V gene: TRBV18
clone size: -
CDR3 protein: ASSPGAEGNEQF

V gene: TRBV21-1
clone size: -
CDR3 protein: ASSKRIGGSGLRNEQF

V gene: TRBV5-1
clone size: -
CDR3 protein: ASSHGQGTTDTQY

V gene: TRBV7-3
clone size: -
CDR3 protein: ASSPYQGAGAGPETQY

V gene: TRBV29-1
clone size: -
CDR3 protein: SVPGAGYEQY